This T cell receptor (beta chain) was profiled in a study of CD8 T cells in Susac syndrome. General study results and limits: The study conceded that its TCR sequencing and HLA analysis involved relatively few individuals.

Germline assignment: CDR1 SNHLY and CDR2 FYNNEI. V lost 4 bases, J lost 0 bases, and 7 bases lay in between. This CDR3 contains 14 residues. With random hexamers, 0.5 to 1 ug RNA was reverse transcribed. Multiplex immunoSEQ PCR targeted 54 Vbeta and 13 Jbeta TCR beta segments. MiXCR was run by TCRdb on the immunoSEQ multiplex PCR reads, yielding one entry per CDR3 protein. The sample lists some 260,000 distinct CDR3 sequences, 93% occurring once. The sample holds a few counts of this clonotype. Its antigen is still unknown. Sequencing of TCR beta drew on CD8+ and CD4+ T cells from blood. The multiple sclerosis control group comprised treatment-naive patients with stable or active relapsing-remitting disease.

V is TRBV2 and J is TRBJ1-5; no firm D call. The material sequenced was CD4+ T cells from PBMCs. The TCR comes from a human donor with multiple sclerosis. The CDR3: CASSVSGSNQPQHF. In DNA, the CDR3 is TGTGCCAGCAGTGTCTCTGGTAGCAATCAGCCCCAGCATTTT.